These 16 T cell receptor beta chains were sequenced from one sample in a study of Ad26.COV2.S vaccination and SARS-CoV-2 variants. Indicated treatment: around 19 received Ad26.COV2.S at low or high dose, single or two shots; 5 received placebo; per-sample allocation not given. Collection of samples fell on day 63 after the first vaccine or placebo injection. Only in-frame clones appear in the TCRdb table, and some are missing; sequencing was by immunoSEQ multiplex PCR. The sample includes around 420,000 clones, approximately 87% seen only once; the top ten take less than 4%. The input for sequencing was peripheral blood, taken in a trial of Ad26.COV2.S vaccine versus placebo. Receptors originate from a person aged 18-60 years who received the Ad26.COV2.S COVID-19 vaccine or a placebo.

The V and J genes are TRBV3-1 (or the pseudogene TRBV3-2) and TRBJ2-7; D may match TRBD1 or TRBD2 (5 bases each). The CDR3 has 20 residues. Germline CDR1 and CDR2: LGHDT and YNNKEL (reference sequence). Trimming pared 1 base from V and 4 bases from J, leaving 29 bases between. The CDR3 sequence: CASSQVISWGSALPWYEQYF. In DNA form, the CDR3 reads TGTGCCAGCAGCCAAGTGATCAGTTGGGGGTCGGCTCTACCATGGTACGAGCAGTACTTC.

The gene calls are TRBV24-1 and TRBJ2-5; 10 bases line up with TRBD1. The germline gives CDR1 KGHDR, CDR2 SFDVKD. Trimming at V came to 8 bases and at J to 4 bases, leaving 6 bases not matched to a gene. The CDR3 extends over 14 amino acids. CDR3 in amino acids: CATTPGTGVETQYF. Written as DNA, the CDR3 is TGTGCCACCACCCCCGGGACAGGGGTAGAGACCCAGTACTTC.

The chain recombines TRBV24-1 with TRBJ2-2; TRBD1 matches 7 bases. The CDR3 has 15 amino acids. V was pared by 5 bases and J by 1 base, with 3 bases of the junction left unmatched. The germline V gene has CDR1 KGHDR and CDR2 SFDVKD. The CDR3 region is CATSGRTGNTGELFF. In DNA, the CDR3 is TGTGCCACCAGTGGTCGGACAGGGAACACCGGGGAGCTGTTTTTT.

CDR3 region: CASGRQGAATGELFF. CDR3 nucleotides: TGCGCCAGCGGGCGACAGGGGGCGGCCACCGGGGAGCTGTTTTTT. The chain recombines TRBV5-1 with TRBJ2-2; 10 bases fit TRBD1. With V trimmed by 7 bases and J by 4 bases, 7 bases remained unmatched. CDR3 length: 15 amino acids. Germline V gives CDR1 SGHRS, CDR2 YFSETQ.

The V gene is TRBV6-2 or TRBV6-3, the J gene TRBJ2-5, with TRBD1 matching over 10 bases. V shed 6 bases, J shed 4 bases, and the junction held 11 bases outside the gene matches. From germline, CDR1 is MNHEY and CDR2 SVGEGT. The CDR3 runs to 16 residues. CDR3 in amino acids: CASSRGTGAGVETQYF. In DNA form, the CDR3 reads TGTGCCAGCAGCCGGGGGACAGGGGCCGGGGTAGAGACCCAGTACTTC.

V is TRBV4-1 and J is TRBJ1-1, with D hard to call. Germline V gives CDR1 MGHRA, CDR2 YSYEKL. V lost 1 base, J lost 8 bases, and 8 bases lay in between. The length of the CDR3 is 12 residues. The CDR3 DNA follows: TGCGCCAGCAGCCAAGGGATGAGCGAAGCTTTCTTT. Translation: CASSQGMSEAFF.

The chain recombines TRBV5-4 with TRBJ1-2, with D tentatively TRBD1 (5 bases). There are 12 residues in the CDR3. Trimming left V 1 base short and J 4 bases short, with 5 bases between. The V gene's germline CDR1 is SGHNT and CDR2 YYREEE (reference sequence). This CDR3 is CASSLRGYGYTF. The CDR3, as DNA: TGTGCCAGCAGCTTGAGGGGCTATGGCTACACCTTC.

This chain joins TRBV7-9 and TRBJ1-1; 9 bases line up with TRBD1. Trimming removed 4 bases from V and 14 bases from J; junction bases left unmatched: 11. Germline CDR1 SEHNR, CDR2 FQNEAQ (reference sequence). The CDR3 has 13 residues. CDR3 DNA: TGTGCCAGCAGCTCACAACAGGGGGCCAATATCTTCTTT. Translation: CASSSQQGANIFF.

The chain couples TRBV10-2 to TRBJ1-2, with TRBD1 matching over 11 bases. J lost 4 bases, V lost 6 bases, and 10 bases had no gene match. The germline V gene has CDR1 WSHSY and CDR2 SAAADI. The CDR3 is made up of 16 amino acids. The CDR3 DNA follows: TGCGCCAGCAGCTCAGGACAGGGGGCGGCGGGCTATGGCTACACCTTC. Protein: CASSSGQGAAGYGYTF.

DNA for the CDR3: TGCGCCAGCAGCCAAGATTCGGGTAATTCACCCCTCCACTTT. It specifies CASSQDSGNSPLHF. J is TRBJ1-6 and V is TRBV4-3, with D unclear. V shed 0 bases and J shed 6 bases, with 6 bases lying between them. CDR1 is LGHNA, CDR2 YSLEER, per germline. CDR3 length: 14 amino acids.

DNA of the CDR3: TGTGCCAGTAGCCCACCCGGACAGGGGTGGGCCAAAAACATTCAGTACTTC. Translation gives CASSPPGQGWAKNIQYF. V usage is TRBV19 and J usage is TRBJ2-4; 9 nucleotides agree with TRBD1. After removal of 6 bases from V and 1 base from J, the junction contained 10 bases not matched to a gene. CDR1 and CDR2 (germline): LNHDA, SQIVND (reference sequence). The CDR3 loop spans 17 amino acids.

The genes are TRBV3-1 (or the pseudogene TRBV3-2) and TRBJ1-3; D not certain. Germline loops: CDR1 LGHDT, CDR2 YNNKEL (reference sequence). This CDR3 region has 15 residues. V lost 0 bases and J 3 bases, leaving 9 bases between the germline ends. This chain's CDR3 is CASSQDWVGGNTIYF. CDR3 sequence (DNA): TGTGCCAGCAGCCAAGACTGGGTCGGTGGAAACACCATATATTTT.

This chain connects TRBV5-1 to TRBJ1-4, with a possible D match to TRBD1 (5 bases). This CDR3 has 13 amino acids. V dropped 4 bases and J dropped 7 bases, with 11 bases sitting between them. Germline CDR1 SGHRS, CDR2 YFSETQ. CDR3 sequence: CASSQGVGEKLFF. The DNA of the CDR3 is TGCGCCAGCAGCCAAGGGGTCGGTGAAAAACTGTTTTTT.

The rearrangement links TRBV7-9 to TRBJ1-4; D remains unclear. The germline V gene has CDR1 SEHNR and CDR2 FQNEAQ (reference sequence). This CDR3 is 17 amino acids long. With 5 bases removed from V and 1 base from J, the gap between germline ends came to 17 bases. The CDR3 DNA is TGTGCCAGCAGCCCGGGTCGGGTGGCAGGAACTAATGAAAAACTGTTTTTT. Translating gives CASSPGRVAGTNEKLFF.

The rearrangement joins TRBV6-5 to TRBJ2-1, with a possible D match to TRBD1 (5 bases). Trimming removed 2 bases from V and 4 bases from J, with 15 bases in between. CDR3 length equals 16 residues. Germline lookup yields CDR1 MNHEY and CDR2 SVGAGI. The CDR3 spells CASSYGAGSRYNEQFF. The CDR3 DNA reads TGTGCCAGCAGTTACGGGGCAGGGTCCAGGTACAATGAGCAGTTCTTC.

The V and J genes are TRBV7-2 and TRBJ2-7, with 9 bases matching TRBD2. Germline CDR1 is SGHTA and CDR2 is FQGNSA. This CDR3 comprises 16 residues. Trimming at V came to 1 base and at J to 2 bases, leaving 6 bases not matched to a gene. The CDR3 DNA sequence: TGTGCCAGCAGCTTAGGTATAGCGGGGGACCCCTACGAGCAGTACTTC. Translation: CASSLGIAGDPYEQYF.